The clone carrying this TCR beta chain was detected only a few times. Its target is not known. The record originates from a study of beta chain features in type 1 diabetes. All of the isolated RNA was reverse transcribed, so expressed TCRB transcripts were sequenced. Repertoires were generated with immunoSEQ multiplex PCR, while TCRdb's copy carries only in-frame clones and drops some. In the table there are some 500,000 clones, about an eighth of which are singletons. General study results and limits: There were fewer insertions and more deletions at the VDJ junctions of type 1 diabetes patients. Moderate yet significant TCRB CDR3 shortening was seen in Type 1 diabetes patients in all four CD4+ subsets. Cells with high TCR expression could be over-represented when cDNA is sequenced.

Sequenced: naive CD4+ T cells from blood. The origin of this receptor is a young woman in good health.

CDR3 in DNA: TGTGCCAGCAGCTTAGATGGAGGCGCGGAGAACAATGAGCAGTTCTTC. It encodes CASSLDGGAENNEQFF. The chain couples TRBV11-3 to TRBJ2-1, with D perhaps TRBD2 (5 bases). Germline V lookup: CDR1 SGHNT, CDR2 YENEEA. CDR3 length: 16 residues. V was clipped by 0 bases and J by 5 bases, with 14 bases between them.